This entry describes one T cell receptor (beta chain). The data originate from a study of control samples from healthy donors and cancer patients. Here immunoSEQ multiplex PCR was the method, and the copy in TCRdb shows in-frame clones only, minus some. The table has approximately 170,000 clones, about 94% seen once. The CDR3 covers 14 residues. CDR1 is LNHDA, CDR2 SQIVND, per germline (reference sequence). The V gene end was trimmed by 5 bases and the J gene end by 9 bases; junction bases not matched to a gene: 7. The sequenced material came from blood. This TCR derives from a woman aged 25 to 39 in good health. The chain links TRBV19 to TRBJ2-1, with 10 bases fitting TRBD2. The CDR3 loop reads CASSSLAGVGEQFF. In nucleotides, the CDR3 is TGTGCCAGTAGTTCTCTAGCGGGAGTGGGTGAGCAGTTCTTC. The whole variable domain, filled in from reference TRBV19 and TRBJ2-1, reads DGGITQSPKYLFRKEGQNVTLSCEQNLNHDAMYWYRQDPGQGLRLIYYSQIVNDFQKGDIAEGYSVSREKKESFPLTVTSAQKNPTAFYLCASSSLAGVGEQFFGPGTRLTVL.